What follows are 9 T cell receptor beta chains derived from one specimen sequenced in a study of breast tumors, draining lymph nodes, adjacent tissues. MiXCR was run by TCRdb on the multiplex PCR reads, yielding one entry per CDR3 protein. This sample has about 140,000 distinct CDR3 sequences, with roughly 33% found just once. Breast cancer patients provided tissue from their axillary draining lymph nodes. Sample: axillary lymph node tissue. The source is a female donor with breast cancer. Some clones in this sample may be carry-over from other donors' samples.

V gene TRBV5-1 combines with J gene TRBJ2-7, with D perhaps assigned TRBD1 or TRBD2 (5 bases each). V shed 1 base and J shed 6 bases, with 11 bases lying between them. CDR1 SGHRS and CDR2 YFSETQ come from the germline V gene. This CDR3 comprises 13 residues. CDR3 sequence: CASSLIAGSEQYV. The CDR3 DNA reads TGCGCCAGCAGCTTGATTGCAGGGAGCGAGCAGTACGTC.

This clonotype was detected many times. V is TRBV5-8 and J is TRBJ2-1; 8 positions agree with TRBD2. Germline assignment: CDR1 SGHTS and CDR2 YDEGEE. This CDR3 has 16 amino acids. V trimming: 0 bases; J trimming: 0 bases; junction bases outside the gene matches: 2. CDR3 sequence reads: CASSLARGGSYNEQFF. The CDR3 bases are TGTGCCAGCAGCTTGGCTCGGGGGGGCTCCTACAATGAGCAGTTCTTC.

There are a few counts of this clonotype. This chain joins TRBV25-1 and TRBJ1-1; the D gene is possibly TRBD1 (6 bases). Germline values: CDR1 MGHDK, CDR2 SYGVNS. Trimming stripped 7 bases from V and 7 bases from J, with 16 bases between. The CDR3 sequence is 13 residues long. This CDR3 is CASIARGEGEAFF. In DNA form, the CDR3 reads TGTGCCAGCATCGCGAGGGGGGAAGGTGAAGCTTTCTTT.

This rearrangement joins TRBV19 to TRBJ1-1, with D maybe TRBD1 (6 bases). This CDR3 contains 16 residues. The V and J ends lost 8 bases and 3 bases respectively, with 22 bases between them. Germline loops: CDR1 LNHDA, CDR2 SQIVND (reference sequence). The CDR3 loop reads CASQKIGGFKDTEAFF. The CDR3 bases are TGTGCCAGTCAGAAAATAGGGGGGTTTAAGGACACTGAAGCTTTCTTT.

Ten or more counts support this clonotype. This chain uses TRBV6-5 with TRBJ1-5; 8 bases match TRBD1. This CDR3 has 15 amino acids. CDR1 and CDR2 (germline): MNHEY, SVGAGI. Trimming at V came to 2 bases and at J to 7 bases, leaving 7 bases not matched to a gene. Here the CDR3 DNA reads TGTGCCAGCAGTTACGTGGCAGGGGGCGGGCAGCCCCAGCATTTT. Protein: CASSYVAGGGQPQHF.

The chain has TRBV19 and TRBJ1-5; D is perhaps TRBD1 (6 bases). Germline CDR1 is LNHDA and CDR2 is SQIVND (reference sequence). The CDR3 is made up of 17 amino acids. V was clipped by 2 bases and J by 0 bases, with 14 bases between them. The DNA of the CDR3 is TGTGCCAGTAGTATATTTGGGGGGCAAGATAGCAATCAGCCCCAGCATTTT. It translates to CASSIFGGQDSNQPQHF.

This clonotype was detected many times. The rearrangement uses TRBV12-3 or TRBV12-4 and TRBJ2-2; unclear D gene. The CDR3 is made up of 16 amino acids. V dropped 3 bases and J dropped 0 bases, with 11 bases sitting between them. CDR3 sequence (DNA): TGTGCCAGCAGTTTCCTCTACAGTACGAACACCGGGGAGCTGTTTTTT. Translating gives CASSFLYSTNTGELFF.

This clonotype was picked up many times. This chain connects TRBV19 to TRBJ1-4; D gene ambiguous. Germline CDR1 and CDR2: LNHDA and SQIVND (reference sequence). V was clipped by 3 bases and J by 1 base, with 9 bases between them. CDR3 size: 15 residues. The CDR3 sequence: CASSMNRQTNEKLFF. The CDR3 nucleotides read TGTGCCAGTAGTATGAACCGTCAAACTAATGAAAAACTGTTTTTT.

This clonotype was observed a handful of times. J is TRBJ1-5 and V is TRBV12-3 or TRBV12-4; no definite D call. The CDR3 is 15 amino acids. V gave up 6 bases and J gave up 3 bases, with 15 bases separating them. In DNA, the CDR3 is TGTGCCAGCAGGTTCACAGACGGGCCCAATCAGCCCCAGCATTTT. Its protein is CASRFTDGPNQPQHF.